Below, 8 T cell receptor beta chains from the same sample are listed, as sequenced in a study of spatial heterogeneity in lung cancer. General study findings and limits: In tumors, expanded intratumoral alpha and beta TCR counts tracked mutation counts.

Their target antigens are unknown. Time point meaning: sample taken at primary tumor resection. In TCRdb, the 5' RACE reads were re-called with MiXCR into one record per CDR3 protein. Of about 24,000 distinct CDR3 sequences in the sample, around 9.2% are singletons; the top ten hold roughly 7.4%. This material consisted of lung tumor tissue, taken at surgery. These receptors originate from a male donor with early-stage non-small cell lung cancer.

This clonotype is medium-sized within its sample. The V call is TRBV15, the J call TRBJ2-3, with 8 nucleotides matching TRBD1. The germline gives CDR1 LNHNV, CDR2 YYDKDF (reference sequence). Trimming cost V 0 bases and J 5 bases; bases outside gene matches: 7. CDR3 length: 16 residues. The CDR3 coding sequence is TGTGCCACCAGCAGAGATGGGACAGGTTCAGGAGATACGCAGTATTTT. Its translation: CATSRDGTGSGDTQYF.

This clonotype was found a few times. The J gene is TRBJ2-3, the V gene TRBV12-3 or TRBV12-4, with D perhaps TRBD1 or TRBD2 (5 bases each). The CDR3 loop spans 12 amino acids. V was trimmed by 8 bases and J by 6 bases, leaving 12 bases between them. Written as DNA, the CDR3 is TGTGCCAGCGACGGGACGTCGGATACGCAGTATTTT. This translates into CASDGTSDTQYF.

This clonotype was counted many times. The rearrangement links TRBV6-4 to TRBJ2-3; 8 bases agree with TRBD2. The length of the CDR3 is 15 residues. Germline loops: CDR1 MRHNA, CDR2 SNTAGT. Germline trimming cut 4 bases from V and 3 bases from J; bases unmatched to any gene: 6. CDR3 residues: CASSARGGRTDTQYF. CDR3 coding DNA: TGTGCCAGCAGTGCCCGGGGGGGCCGGACAGATACGCAGTATTTT.

Ten or more counts support this clonotype. J is TRBJ2-7 and V is TRBV27; D gene uncertain. The germline V gene has CDR1 MNHEY and CDR2 SMNVEV (reference sequence). CDR3 length: 14 residues. Trimming removed 0 bases from V and 0 bases from J, with 6 bases in between. Here the CDR3 DNA reads TGTGCCAGCAGTTTATCCCGGAACTCCTACGAGCAGTACTTC. Its translation is CASSLSRNSYEQYF.

In this sample, this clonotype turned up many times. The CDR3 DNA reads TGCGCCAGCAGCCAAACGCCCCGGGGGAGCTCCTACAATGAGCAGTTCTTC. Encoded protein: CASSQTPRGSSYNEQFF. The chain combines TRBV4-3 with TRBJ2-1; maybe TRBD2 (6 bases). Germline V gene sequence: CDR1 LGHNA, CDR2 YSLEER. The V gene lost 2 bases and the J gene lost 0 bases, with 14 bases spanning the gap. CDR3 length: 17 amino acids.

In this sample, this clonotype turned up many times. J is TRBJ2-1 and V is TRBV3-1; D might be TRBD2 (5 bases). CDR3 length: 15 residues. Germline V lookup: CDR1 LGHDT, CDR2 YNNKEL (reference sequence). V lost 0 bases, J lost 7 bases, and 13 bases lay in between. The CDR3 region is CASSQDRTEGNEQFF. The CDR3 DNA reads as TGTGCCAGCAGCCAAGATCGAACCGAGGGAAATGAGCAGTTCTTC.

In its sample, this clonotype was seen many times. This chain connects TRBV7-8 to TRBJ2-1, with TRBD2 matching over 11 bases. The germline V gene encodes CDR1 SGHVS and CDR2 FQNEAQ. CDR3 length equals 13 residues. The trim removed 5 bases at V and 13 bases at J, leaving 7 bases unmatched. The CDR3 protein is CASSPTSGGSQFF. CDR3 bases: TGTGCCAGCAGCCCTACTAGCGGGGGCTCTCAGTTCTTC.

This clonotype was observed at least ten times. The rearrangement joins TRBV9 to TRBJ1-6; possibly TRBD1 for D (6 bases). V was pared by 0 bases and J by 6 bases, with 16 bases between. Germline assignment: CDR1 SGDLS and CDR2 YYNGEE. This CDR3 comprises 17 residues. CDR3 bases: TGTGCCAGCAGCGTAGTGGACAGCTCATCCCTTAATTCACCCCTCCACTTT. Its protein product is CASSVVDSSSLNSPLHF.